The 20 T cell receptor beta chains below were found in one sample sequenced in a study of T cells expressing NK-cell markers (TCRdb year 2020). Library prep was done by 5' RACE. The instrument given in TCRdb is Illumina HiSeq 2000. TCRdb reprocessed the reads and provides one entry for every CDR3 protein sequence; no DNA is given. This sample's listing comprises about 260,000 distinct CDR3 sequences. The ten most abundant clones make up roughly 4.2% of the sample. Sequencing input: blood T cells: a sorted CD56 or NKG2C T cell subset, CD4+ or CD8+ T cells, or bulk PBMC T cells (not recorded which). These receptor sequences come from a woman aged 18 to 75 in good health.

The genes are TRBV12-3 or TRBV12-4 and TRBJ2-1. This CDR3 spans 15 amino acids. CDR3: CASSPDGRAYNEQFF.

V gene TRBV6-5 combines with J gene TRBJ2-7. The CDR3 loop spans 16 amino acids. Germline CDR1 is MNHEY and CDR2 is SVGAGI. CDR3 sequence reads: CASSYPRHAVSYEQYF.

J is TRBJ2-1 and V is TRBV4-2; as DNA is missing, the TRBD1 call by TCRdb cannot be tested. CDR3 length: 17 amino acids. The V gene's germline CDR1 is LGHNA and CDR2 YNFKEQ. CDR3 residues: CASSQDQGGVSYNEQFF.

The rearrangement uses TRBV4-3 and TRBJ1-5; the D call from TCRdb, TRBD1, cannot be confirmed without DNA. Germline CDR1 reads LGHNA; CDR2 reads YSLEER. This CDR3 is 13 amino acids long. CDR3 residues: CASSQDTGQPQHF.

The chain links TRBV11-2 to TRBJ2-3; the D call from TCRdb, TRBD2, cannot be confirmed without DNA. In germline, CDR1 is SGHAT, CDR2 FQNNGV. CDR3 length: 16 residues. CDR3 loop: CASSPIMAGGPDTQYF.

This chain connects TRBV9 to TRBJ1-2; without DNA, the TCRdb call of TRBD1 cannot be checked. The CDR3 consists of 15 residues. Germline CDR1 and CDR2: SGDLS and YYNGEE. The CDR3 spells CASSAGDRVSYGYTF.

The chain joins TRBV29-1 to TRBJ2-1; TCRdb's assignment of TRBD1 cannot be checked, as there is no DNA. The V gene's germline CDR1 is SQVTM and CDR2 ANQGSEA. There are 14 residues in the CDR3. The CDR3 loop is CSVYRGPSYNEQFF.

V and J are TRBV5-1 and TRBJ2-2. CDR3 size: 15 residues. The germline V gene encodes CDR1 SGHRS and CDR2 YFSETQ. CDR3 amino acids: CASSLGHPNTGELFF.

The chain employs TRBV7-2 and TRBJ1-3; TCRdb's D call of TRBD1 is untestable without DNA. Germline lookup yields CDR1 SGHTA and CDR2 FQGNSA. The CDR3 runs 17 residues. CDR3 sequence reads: CASSYRTGRSSGNTIYF.

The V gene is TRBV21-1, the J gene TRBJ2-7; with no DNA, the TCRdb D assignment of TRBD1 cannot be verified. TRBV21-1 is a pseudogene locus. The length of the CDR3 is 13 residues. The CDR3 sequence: CASSILGDYEQYF.

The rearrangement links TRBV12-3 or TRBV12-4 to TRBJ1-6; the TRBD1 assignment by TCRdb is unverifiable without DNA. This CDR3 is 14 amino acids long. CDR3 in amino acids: CASNRQGRDSPLHF.

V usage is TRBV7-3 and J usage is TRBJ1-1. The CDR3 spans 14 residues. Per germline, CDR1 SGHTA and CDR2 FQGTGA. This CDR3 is CASSLQNINTEAFF. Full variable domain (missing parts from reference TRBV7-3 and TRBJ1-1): GAGVSQTPSNKVTEKGKYVELRCDPISGHTALYWYRQSLGQGPEFLIYFQGTGAADDSGLPNDRFFAVRPEGSVSTLKIQRTERGDSAVYLCASSLQNINTEAFFGQGTRLTVV.

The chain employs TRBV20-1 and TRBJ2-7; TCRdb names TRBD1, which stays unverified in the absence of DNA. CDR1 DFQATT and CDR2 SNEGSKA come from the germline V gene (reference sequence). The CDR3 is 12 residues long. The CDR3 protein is CSALGRDYEQYF.

CDR3 sequence: CAISELPGEGANTEAFF. This rearrangement joins TRBV10-3 to TRBJ1-1; the D gene TCRdb calls, TRBD1, cannot be checked with no DNA. The germline gives CDR1 ENHRY, CDR2 SYGVKD. The CDR3 runs to 17 residues.

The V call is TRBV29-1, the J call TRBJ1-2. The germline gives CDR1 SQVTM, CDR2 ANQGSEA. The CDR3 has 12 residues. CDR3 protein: CSVRPSSYGYTF.

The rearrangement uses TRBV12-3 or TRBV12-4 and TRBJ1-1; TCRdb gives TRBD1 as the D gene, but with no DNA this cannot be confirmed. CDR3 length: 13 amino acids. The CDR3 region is CASSFGGATEAFF.

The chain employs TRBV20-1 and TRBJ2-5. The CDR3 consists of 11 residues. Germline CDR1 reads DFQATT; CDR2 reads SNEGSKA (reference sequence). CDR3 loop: CSAREQETQYF.

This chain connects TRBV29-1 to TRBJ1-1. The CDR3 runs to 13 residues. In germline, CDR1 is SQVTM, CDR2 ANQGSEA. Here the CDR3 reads CSVVRARDTEAFF.

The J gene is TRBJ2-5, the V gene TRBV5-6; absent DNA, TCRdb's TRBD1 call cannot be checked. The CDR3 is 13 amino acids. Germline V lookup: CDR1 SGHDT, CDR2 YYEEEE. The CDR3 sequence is CASSFRQTETQYF. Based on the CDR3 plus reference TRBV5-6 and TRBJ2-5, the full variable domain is DAGVTQSPTHLIKTRGQQVTLRCSPKSGHDTVSWYQQALGQGPQFIFQYYEEEERQRGNFPDRFSGHQFPNYSSELNVNALLLGDSALYLCASSFRQTETQYFGPGTRLLVL.

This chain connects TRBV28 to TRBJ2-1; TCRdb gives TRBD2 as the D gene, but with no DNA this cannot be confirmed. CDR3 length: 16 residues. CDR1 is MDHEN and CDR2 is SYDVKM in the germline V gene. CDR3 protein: CASSQTRGGYYNEQFF.